Reported below is one T cell receptor (beta chain). The assay was immunoSEQ multiplex PCR, and TCRdb's table has in-frame clones only and misses some. The sample lists about 34,000 clones, 75% to 95% occurring once. The record originates from a study of T cell changes during pregnancy in multiple sclerosis. The length of the CDR3 is 15 residues. J was trimmed by 0 bases and V by 5 bases; bases with no gene match: 7. Germline assignment: CDR1 MDHEN and CDR2 SYDVKM. Specimen: CD8+ T cells from peripheral blood mononuclear cells, collected in the second trimester of pregnancy. The receptor was isolated from a female donor with multiple sclerosis, enrolled in a pregnancy study. The chain uses TRBV28 and TRBJ2-7, with 7 positions matching TRBD1. DNA of the CDR3: TGTGCCAGCAGTCCCCAGGACAGGCTCTCCTACGAGCAGTACTTC. This gives the protein CASSPQDRLSYEQYF.